Listed below are T cell receptor beta chains from one sample, sequenced in a study of blood T cell repertoires in COVID-19. Profiled with immunoSEQ multiplex PCR; TCRdb holds only in-frame clones, not every one. The sample consists of under 250,000 clones, approximately 85% of them appearing once. Sequencing was carried out using PBMCs or T cells enriched from blood (not recorded which). The receptors shown here come from a woman in her forties or fifties with acute COVID-19. Each CDR3 is given with its conserved first and last residue. D genes are given only for firm matches. Size tells how often a clone was seen (once, few, many) or the class of an expanded clone, and some rows leave it out.

CDR3 DNA: TGCGCCAGCAGCCAAGAAGCCAGGGTGCGTGGCTACACCTTC; CDR3 protein: CASSQEARVRGYTF; V gene: TRBV4-3; D gene: .; clone size: .; J gene: TRBJ1-2
CDR3 DNA: TGTGCCAGCAGCTTAAACACAGGGGGCGGCACTGAAGCTTTCTTT; CDR3 protein: CASSLNTGGGTEAFF; V gene: TRBV11-3; D gene: TRBD1; clone size: .; J gene: TRBJ1-1
CDR3 DNA: TGCAGCGTTGATAGGCAGGGGGCAAATACCGGGGAGCTGTTTTTT; CDR3 protein: CSVDRQGANTGELFF; V gene: TRBV29-1; D gene: TRBD1; clone size: .; J gene: TRBJ2-2
CDR3 DNA: TGTGCCAGCAGCCAAGATGATTCGGACAGGGGGCTAATTCTGCCTCCCTACGAGCAGTACTTC; CDR3 protein: CASSQDDSDRGLILPPYEQYF; V gene: TRBV14; D gene: TRBD1; clone size: .; J gene: TRBJ2-7
CDR3 DNA: TGCGCCAGCAGCTCTTTAAGCGGGGGGGCATACAATGAGCAGTTCTTC; CDR3 protein: CASSSLSGGAYNEQFF; V gene: TRBV5-1; D gene: TRBD2; clone size: .; J gene: TRBJ2-1
CDR3 DNA: TGTGCCAGTAGTATAGTGACAAAACTGAATTCACCCCTCCACTTT; CDR3 protein: CASSIVTKLNSPLHF; V gene: TRBV19; D gene: .; clone size: .; J gene: TRBJ1-6
CDR3 DNA: TGTGCCAGTAGTACCCGGGACAGGGGATTCTCCTACGAGCAGTACTTC; CDR3 protein: CASSTRDRGFSYEQYF; V gene: TRBV19; D gene: TRBD1; clone size: .; J gene: TRBJ2-7
CDR3 DNA: TGTGCCAGCTGCAGGGGCAATCAGCCCCAGCATTTT; CDR3 protein: CASCRGNQPQHF; V gene: TRBV12-3/TRBV12-4; D gene: .; clone size: .; J gene: TRBJ1-5
CDR3 DNA: TGCGCCAGCAGTATTGGACAGGGGAATGAAAAACTGTTTTTT; CDR3 protein: CASSIGQGNEKLFF; V gene: TRBV5-1; D gene: TRBD1; clone size: .; J gene: TRBJ1-4
CDR3 DNA: TGTGCCTGGAGTGCCCGGGACAGGGGGAAGGATTCACCCCTCCACTTT; CDR3 protein: CAWSARDRGKDSPLHF; V gene: TRBV30; D gene: TRBD1; clone size: .; J gene: TRBJ1-6
CDR3 DNA: TGTGCCAGCAGCTTGGAGGGGGCAAGTGAAGCTTTCTTT; CDR3 protein: CASSLEGASEAFF; V gene: TRBV11-2; D gene: TRBD1; clone size: few; J gene: TRBJ1-1
CDR3 DNA: TGTGCCAGCAGTTACGGGGGGGCGAAGAACACTGAAGCTTTCTTT; CDR3 protein: CASSYGGAKNTEAFF; V gene: TRBV6-2/TRBV6-3; D gene: .; clone size: .; J gene: TRBJ1-1
CDR3 DNA: TGTGCCAGTAGTATTCGCCAGGGGCTTTCTTACGAGCAGTACTTC; CDR3 protein: CASSIRQGLSYEQYF; V gene: TRBV19; D gene: .; clone size: .; J gene: TRBJ2-7
CDR3 DNA: TGCAGTGCTAGTGGTGCGGGGGCGGACGAGACCCAGTACTTC; CDR3 protein: CSASGAGADETQYF; V gene: TRBV20-1; D gene: .; clone size: .; J gene: TRBJ2-5
CDR3 DNA: TGCGCCAGCAGCCAATCCCTCCGGGGGGGGAGGGCAGATACGCAGTATTTT; CDR3 protein: CASSQSLRGGRADTQYF; V gene: TRBV4-3; D gene: TRBD2; clone size: .; J gene: TRBJ2-3
CDR3 DNA: TGTGCCAGCAGTTACTCGGGACTAGCAATCACCGGGGAGCTGTTTTTT; CDR3 protein: CASSYSGLAITGELFF; V gene: TRBV6-2/TRBV6-3; D gene: TRBD2; clone size: .; J gene: TRBJ2-2
CDR3 DNA: TGTGCCAGCAGCCTAGGGACAGGGGGCCTTGGCTACACCTTC; CDR3 protein: CASSLGTGGLGYTF; V gene: TRBV7-2; D gene: TRBD1; clone size: .; J gene: TRBJ1-2
CDR3 DNA: TGTGCCAGCAGCGGGCCTTGGGACAGGGGGCTGAAAAACACCGGGGAGCTGTTTTTT; CDR3 protein: CASSGPWDRGLKNTGELFF; V gene: TRBV9; D gene: TRBD1; clone size: .; J gene: TRBJ2-2
CDR3 DNA: TGTGCCAGCAGTCCAAATCGACAGGGAATGGGCTATGGCTACACCTTC; CDR3 protein: CASSPNRQGMGYGYTF; V gene: TRBV28; D gene: TRBD1; clone size: .; J gene: TRBJ1-2
CDR3 DNA: TGTGCCAGCAGCTTGAGCCGGACAGGAGAATATGGCTACACCTTC; CDR3 protein: CASSLSRTGEYGYTF; V gene: TRBV7-2; D gene: TRBD1; clone size: .; J gene: TRBJ1-2
CDR3 DNA: TGTGCCAGCAGCGTTGGGGGGAGGAATGAGCAGTTCTTC; CDR3 protein: CASSVGGRNEQFF; V gene: TRBV9; D gene: .; clone size: .; J gene: TRBJ2-1
CDR3 DNA: TGTGCCAGCACCCTATTGGAGAACATATATTTT; CDR3 protein: CASTLLENIYF; V gene: TRBV11-2; D gene: .; clone size: .; J gene: TRBJ1-3
CDR3 DNA: TGTGCCAGCAGATGGGAGGGGGAGAGCTCTGGAAACACCATATATTTT; CDR3 protein: CASRWEGESSGNTIYF; V gene: TRBV7-9; D gene: .; clone size: .; J gene: TRBJ1-3
CDR3 DNA: TGTGCCAGTAGTATAGGGGGTCTCCGGGGGATGAACACTGAAGCTTTCTTT; CDR3 protein: CASSIGGLRGMNTEAFF; V gene: TRBV19; D gene: .; clone size: .; J gene: TRBJ1-1
CDR3 DNA: TGCAGTGCTAGGAGAGAGACCCAGTACTTC; CDR3 protein: CSARRETQYF; V gene: TRBV20-1; D gene: .; clone size: once; J gene: TRBJ2-5
CDR3 DNA: TGTGCCAGCGGAGGCTGGGCCTACAATGAGCAGTTCTTC; CDR3 protein: CASGGWAYNEQFF; V gene: TRBV6-5; D gene: .; clone size: .; J gene: TRBJ2-1
CDR3 DNA: TGTGCCAGCTCACCACGGGGGAGGGATGGCTACACCTTC; CDR3 protein: CASSPRGRDGYTF; V gene: TRBV18; D gene: .; clone size: .; J gene: TRBJ1-2
CDR3 DNA: TGTGCCAGTATACGGAAGGCGGGGGACAGGAAGAACTATGGCTACACCTTC; CDR3 protein: CASIRKAGDRKNYGYTF; V gene: TRBV19; D gene: TRBD1; clone size: .; J gene: TRBJ1-2
CDR3 DNA: TGTGCCAGCAGTGAAGAGGGGGTAGCGCCACCCCTCCACTTT; CDR3 protein: CASSEEGVAPPLHF; V gene: TRBV25-1; D gene: .; clone size: .; J gene: TRBJ1-6
CDR3 DNA: TGTGCCAGCAGCTCCAGGGAGAACACTGAAGCTTTCTTT; CDR3 protein: CASSSRENTEAFF; V gene: TRBV7-9; D gene: .; clone size: .; J gene: TRBJ1-1
CDR3 DNA: TGTGCCAGCAGCCAGGACATTCGGGAGCAGTACTTC; CDR3 protein: CASSQDIREQYF; V gene: TRBV14; D gene: .; clone size: once; J gene: TRBJ2-7
CDR3 DNA: TGCGCCAGCAGCTTGGAGGACAGGGTACAGCAGTACTTC; CDR3 protein: CASSLEDRVQQYF; V gene: TRBV5-1; D gene: TRBD1; clone size: .; J gene: TRBJ2-7
CDR3 DNA: TGTGCCAGCAGCAGGACAGGAGTGAACAATGAGCAGTTCTTC; CDR3 protein: CASSRTGVNNEQFF; V gene: TRBV14; D gene: TRBD1; clone size: .; J gene: TRBJ2-1
CDR3 DNA: TGTGCCAGCAGCTTAGACTTGGGGCGGCTGGGTTCACCCCTCCACTTT; CDR3 protein: CASSLDLGRLGSPLHF; V gene: TRBV7-8; D gene: .; clone size: .; J gene: TRBJ1-6
CDR3 DNA: TGTGCCAGCAGTGCCCGACAGGCGGGGAACACTGAAGCTTTCTTT; CDR3 protein: CASSARQAGNTEAFF; V gene: TRBV2; D gene: .; clone size: .; J gene: TRBJ1-1
CDR3 DNA: TGTGCCAGCAGCTTGCGGGACAGGGGCGACACCGGGGAGCTGTTTTTT; CDR3 protein: CASSLRDRGDTGELFF; V gene: TRBV5-4; D gene: TRBD1; clone size: once; J gene: TRBJ2-2
CDR3 DNA: TGCGCCAGCAGCTCCGCGGGGACAGGTGGGGCCCTAATGAACACTGAAGCTTTCTTT; CDR3 protein: CASSSAGTGGALMNTEAFF; V gene: TRBV5-1; D gene: TRBD1; clone size: few; J gene: TRBJ1-1
CDR3 DNA: TGTGCCAGCAGCTTGGGGACTAGCGGCCAAGAGACCCAGTACTTC; CDR3 protein: CASSLGTSGQETQYF; V gene: TRBV5-8; D gene: TRBD2; clone size: .; J gene: TRBJ2-5
CDR3 DNA: TGTGCCAGTCGAAGCTGGGGGGGACAGGCTAACACCGGGGAGCTGTTTTTT; CDR3 protein: CASRSWGGQANTGELFF; V gene: TRBV19; D gene: .; clone size: .; J gene: TRBJ2-2
CDR3 DNA: TGCGCCAGCAGCCAAGAATCAGGGGGTGCCGGGGAGCTGTTTTTT; CDR3 protein: CASSQESGGAGELFF; V gene: TRBV4-3; D gene: TRBD1; clone size: .; J gene: TRBJ2-2
CDR3 DNA: TGCGCCAGCAGCTTGGCCGGCGGGGCAAATCAGCCCCAGCATTTT; CDR3 protein: CASSLAGGANQPQHF; V gene: TRBV5-1; D gene: .; clone size: .; J gene: TRBJ1-5
CDR3 DNA: TGTGCCAGCAGTTTAGTCGGCACAGATACGCAGTATTTT; CDR3 protein: CASSLVGTDTQYF; V gene: TRBV12-3/TRBV12-4; D gene: .; clone size: .; J gene: TRBJ2-3
CDR3 DNA: TGTGCCAGCAGTGAAGAGGCGCGGGACTATGGCTACACCTTC; CDR3 protein: CASSEEARDYGYTF; V gene: TRBV2; D gene: .; clone size: .; J gene: TRBJ1-2
CDR3 DNA: TGTGCCAGCAGCCACACCACTACAGGGAACACTGAAGCTTTCTTT; CDR3 protein: CASSHTTTGNTEAFF; V gene: TRBV6-5; D gene: .; clone size: .; J gene: TRBJ1-1
CDR3 DNA: TGTGCCAGCCAGACAGGGACCTATAATTCACCCCTCCACTTT; CDR3 protein: CASQTGTYNSPLHF; V gene: TRBV19; D gene: TRBD1; clone size: .; J gene: TRBJ1-6
CDR3 DNA: TGTGCCAGCAGCCCATGGACAGGGTCGAAGGGAAACACCATATATTTT; CDR3 protein: CASSPWTGSKGNTIYF; V gene: TRBV7-9; D gene: TRBD1; clone size: .; J gene: TRBJ1-3
CDR3 DNA: TGTGCCAGCAGCCAACAAGCGGGGCCTGAGACCCAGTACTTC; CDR3 protein: CASSQQAGPETQYF; V gene: TRBV3-1/TRBV3-2; D gene: TRBD2; clone size: .; J gene: TRBJ2-5
CDR3 DNA: TGTGCCGTGGGGGGGGAGGCAGGGGCCTACGAGCAGTACTTC; CDR3 protein: CAVGGEAGAYEQYF; V gene: TRBV7-6; D gene: .; clone size: .; J gene: TRBJ2-7
CDR3 DNA: TGTGCCAGCAGCCAAGGGGGTCAGGGGCGATCCTACGAGCAGTACTTC; CDR3 protein: CASSQGGQGRSYEQYF; V gene: TRBV3-1/TRBV3-2; D gene: .; clone size: .; J gene: TRBJ2-7
CDR3 DNA: TGTGCCAGCAGTGCCGGGACAGCTGCAACTAATGAAAAACTGTTTTTT; CDR3 protein: CASSAGTAATNEKLFF; V gene: TRBV6-1; D gene: TRBD1; clone size: .; J gene: TRBJ1-4
CDR3 DNA: TGTGCCAGCAGCCAGGGGACAGCCGGAAACACCATATATTTT; CDR3 protein: CASSQGTAGNTIYF; V gene: TRBV14; D gene: TRBD1; clone size: .; J gene: TRBJ1-3
CDR3 DNA: TGCAGCGTCCTCCAGGGGGTCAATCAGCCCCAGCATTTT; CDR3 protein: CSVLQGVNQPQHF; V gene: TRBV29-1; D gene: TRBD1; clone size: .; J gene: TRBJ1-5
CDR3 DNA: TGTGCCAGCAGTTACCCGGTTAATAGGAGAAATGAAAAACTGTTTTTT; CDR3 protein: CASSYPVNRRNEKLFF; V gene: TRBV6-5; D gene: .; clone size: .; J gene: TRBJ1-4